This is a list of T cell receptor beta chains from one sample in a study of CD8+CD57+ T cells in acquired aplastic anemia. MiXCR, applied by TCRdb to the reads, yields one record per CDR3 protein. The top ten hold under 40% of the sample, which has 160,000 or so distinct CDR3 sequences, around 48% seen once. Sequencing was done on a sample of sorted CD4+, CD8+, or CD8+CD57+ T cells (not recorded which) from PBMCs. These receptors all come from a human donor with aplastic anemia. CDR3s include the opening cysteine and the closing phenylalanine or tryptophan. Fields, in order: J gene, D gene, clone size, V gene, CDR3 protein, CDR3 DNA. A D gene is named only where the DNA matches it firmly. Not every row has a clone size; where given, it reads once, few, many or a size class.

j_call: TRBJ1-5; d_call: TRBD1; clone_size: many; v_call: TRBV20-1; cdr3_aa: CSARQGGDQPQHF; cdr3_nt: TGCAGTGCTAGGCAAGGGGGCGATCAGCCCCAGCATTTT
j_call: TRBJ2-2; d_call: -; clone_size: many; v_call: TRBV6-5; cdr3_aa: CASSYGGELFF; cdr3_nt: TGTGCCAGCAGTTACGGGGGGGAGCTGTTTTTT
j_call: TRBJ1-1; d_call: -; clone_size: -; v_call: TRBV9; cdr3_aa: CASNRDGMNTEAFF; cdr3_nt: TGTGCCAGCAACCGGGATGGCATGAACACTGAAGCTTTCTTT
j_call: TRBJ2-7; d_call: TRBD2; clone_size: -; v_call: TRBV29-1; cdr3_aa: CSVGHRAAGARNEQYF; cdr3_nt: TGCAGCGTCGGGCATAGAGCAGCGGGGGCGAGGAACGAGCAGTACTTC
j_call: TRBJ1-2; d_call: -; clone_size: -; v_call: TRBV20-1; cdr3_aa: CSASDRNYGYTF; cdr3_nt: TGCAGTGCCAGTGACAGAAACTATGGCTACACCTTC
j_call: TRBJ1-2; d_call: TRBD1; clone_size: many; v_call: TRBV5-6; cdr3_aa: CASSWGTVNYGYTF; cdr3_nt: TGTGCCAGCAGCTGGGGGACAGTCAACTATGGCTACACCTTC
j_call: TRBJ1-1; d_call: -; clone_size: -; v_call: TRBV10-2; cdr3_aa: CASSELMGDTEAFF; cdr3_nt: TGCGCCAGCAGTGAATTAATGGGCGACACTGAAGCTTTCTTT
j_call: TRBJ1-2; d_call: TRBD1; clone_size: few; v_call: TRBV7-6; cdr3_aa: CASSLGMGQGHGYTF; cdr3_nt: TGTGCCAGCAGCTTAGGAATGGGACAGGGGCATGGCTACACCTTC
j_call: TRBJ2-7; d_call: TRBD1; clone_size: few; v_call: TRBV10-3; cdr3_aa: CAGSAPGTGGRQYF; cdr3_nt: TGTGCCGGCAGTGCACCCGGGACAGGGGGCCGGCAGTACTTC
j_call: TRBJ2-3; d_call: -; clone_size: -; v_call: TRBV6-2/TRBV6-3; cdr3_aa: CAGSYLAGSADTQYF; cdr3_nt: TGTGCCGGCAGTTATCTAGCCGGGAGCGCAGATACGCAGTATTTT
j_call: TRBJ2-1; d_call: -; clone_size: -; v_call: TRBV25-1; cdr3_aa: CASRGLEGNEQFF; cdr3_nt: TGTGCCAGCAGGGGGCTAGAAGGCAATGAGCAGTTCTTC
j_call: TRBJ2-5; d_call: TRBD2; clone_size: -; v_call: TRBV7-3; cdr3_aa: CASSLTAEGLAGGPETQYF; cdr3_nt: TGTGCCAGCAGCTTAACGGCTGAGGGACTAGCGGGAGGGCCGGAGACCCAGTACTTC
j_call: TRBJ2-3; d_call: TRBD2; clone_size: few; v_call: TRBV12-3/TRBV12-4; cdr3_aa: CASRFGAQAGGLFDTQYF; cdr3_nt: TGTGCCAGCAGGTTCGGGGCTCAAGCGGGAGGACTTTTTGATACGCAGTATTTT
j_call: TRBJ2-5; d_call: TRBD2; clone_size: -; v_call: TRBV12-3/TRBV12-4; cdr3_aa: CASSQAGRSYQETQYF; cdr3_nt: TGTGCCAGCAGCCAAGCGGGGCGCTCGTACCAAGAGACCCAGTACTTC
j_call: TRBJ1-6; d_call: TRBD1; clone_size: -; v_call: TRBV10-3; cdr3_aa: CAIAAHGTGKISPLHF; cdr3_nt: TGTGCCATCGCCGCACACGGGACAGGGAAGATTTCACCCCTCCACTTT
j_call: TRBJ2-3; d_call: TRBD2; clone_size: few; v_call: TRBV20-1; cdr3_aa: CSARASALAPSTDTQYF; cdr3_nt: TGCAGTGCTAGAGCCTCCGCACTAGCGCCTAGCACAGATACGCAGTATTTT
j_call: TRBJ2-3; d_call: -; clone_size: few; v_call: TRBV10-3; cdr3_aa: CATNGGGTDTQYF; cdr3_nt: TGTGCCACAAACGGCGGAGGCACAGATACGCAGTATTTT
j_call: TRBJ1-2; d_call: -; clone_size: -; v_call: TRBV24-1; cdr3_aa: CATGGANNYGYTF; cdr3_nt: TGTGCCACCGGGGGAGCGAATAACTATGGCTACACCTTC
j_call: TRBJ2-5; d_call: -; clone_size: -; v_call: TRBV5-1; cdr3_aa: CASSSLGVDQETQYF; cdr3_nt: TGCGCCAGCAGCTCCCTAGGTGTGGACCAAGAGACCCAGTACTTC
j_call: TRBJ2-7; d_call: -; clone_size: many; v_call: TRBV19; cdr3_aa: CASSSLTYEQYF; cdr3_nt: TGTGCCAGTAGTTCTCTAACCTACGAGCAGTACTTC
j_call: TRBJ1-5; d_call: TRBD1; clone_size: -; v_call: TRBV7-8; cdr3_aa: CASSLMGQGESNQPQHF; cdr3_nt: TGTGCCAGCAGCTTGATGGGACAGGGGGAATCAAATCAGCCCCAGCATTTT
j_call: TRBJ2-5; d_call: -; clone_size: -; v_call: TRBV20-1; cdr3_aa: CSASTVGRKTQYF; cdr3_nt: TGCAGTGCGTCGACAGTGGGCCGAAAGACCCAGTACTTC
j_call: TRBJ1-5; d_call: -; clone_size: many; v_call: TRBV6-5; cdr3_aa: CASSYSAGVVNQPQHF; cdr3_nt: TGTGCCAGCAGTTACTCAGCTGGGGTCGTCAATCAGCCCCAGCATTTT
j_call: TRBJ2-1; d_call: -; clone_size: -; v_call: TRBV24-1; cdr3_aa: CATSDPLTGANEQFF; cdr3_nt: TGTGCCACCAGTGACCCCTTAACAGGCGCGAATGAGCAGTTCTTC
j_call: TRBJ2-7; d_call: TRBD1; clone_size: many; v_call: TRBV5-1; cdr3_aa: CASSDGTGGSGQYF; cdr3_nt: TGCGCCAGCAGTGACGGGACAGGGGGATCGGGGCAGTACTTC
j_call: TRBJ2-7; d_call: -; clone_size: many; v_call: TRBV12-3/TRBV12-4; cdr3_aa: CASRFFNGGRYEQYF; cdr3_nt: TGTGCCAGCAGGTTCTTTAACGGGGGCAGGTACGAGCAGTACTTC
j_call: TRBJ2-3; d_call: -; clone_size: -; v_call: TRBV5-1; cdr3_aa: CASSLILQKGLDTQYF; cdr3_nt: TGCGCCAGCAGCTTGATTCTTCAGAAGGGGTTGGATACGCAGTATTTT
j_call: TRBJ2-7; d_call: TRBD1; clone_size: -; v_call: TRBV19; cdr3_aa: CASSIGTESYEQYF; cdr3_nt: TGTGCCAGTAGTATCGGGACAGAATCCTACGAGCAGTACTTC
j_call: TRBJ2-7; d_call: -; clone_size: few; v_call: TRBV7-8; cdr3_aa: CASSPHAYEQYF; cdr3_nt: TGTGCCAGCAGCCCTCACGCCTACGAGCAGTACTTC
j_call: TRBJ1-1; d_call: -; clone_size: -; v_call: TRBV2; cdr3_aa: CASCRNMNTEAFF; cdr3_nt: TGTGCCAGCTGTCGCAACATGAACACTGAAGCTTTCTTT
j_call: TRBJ2-7; d_call: -; clone_size: -; v_call: TRBV6-1; cdr3_aa: CASMGTWTYEQYF; cdr3_nt: TGTGCCAGCATGGGGACCTGGACCTACGAGCAGTACTTC
j_call: TRBJ2-7; d_call: -; clone_size: many; v_call: TRBV7-6; cdr3_aa: CASSLDRSYEQYF; cdr3_nt: TGTGCCAGCAGCTTAGACCGCTCCTACGAGCAGTACTTC
j_call: TRBJ2-5; d_call: TRBD2; clone_size: -; v_call: TRBV2; cdr3_aa: CASRPLAGVETQYF; cdr3_nt: TGTGCCAGCAGACCCCTAGCGGGAGTAGAGACCCAGTACTTC
j_call: TRBJ1-1; d_call: -; clone_size: -; v_call: TRBV2; cdr3_aa: CASTTNTEAFF; cdr3_nt: TGTGCCAGCACTACGAACACTGAAGCTTTCTTT
j_call: TRBJ2-5; d_call: TRBD2; clone_size: -; v_call: TRBV9; cdr3_aa: CASSAWGLAGQETQYF; cdr3_nt: TGTGCCAGCAGCGCATGGGGACTAGCGGGTCAAGAGACCCAGTACTTC
j_call: TRBJ1-1; d_call: TRBD1; clone_size: many; v_call: TRBV11-3; cdr3_aa: CASSFPMGQGRAFF; cdr3_nt: TGTGCCAGCAGCTTCCCAATGGGACAGGGGAGAGCTTTCTTT
j_call: TRBJ2-7; d_call: -; clone_size: -; v_call: TRBV15; cdr3_aa: CASSSEDSPARYEQYF; cdr3_nt: TGTGCCAGCAGCTCCGAAGACAGTCCAGCGCGCTACGAGCAGTACTTC
j_call: TRBJ2-5; d_call: -; clone_size: many; v_call: TRBV30; cdr3_aa: CAWDSYQETQYF; cdr3_nt: TGTGCCTGGGACTCGTATCAAGAGACCCAGTACTTC
j_call: TRBJ1-2; d_call: -; clone_size: many; v_call: TRBV5-6; cdr3_aa: CASSLGADYGYTF; cdr3_nt: TGTGCCAGCAGCTTGGGCGCGGACTATGGCTACACCTTC
j_call: TRBJ2-2; d_call: -; clone_size: few; v_call: TRBV30; cdr3_aa: CAGTGFTGELFF; cdr3_nt: TGTGCCGGAACAGGGTTCACCGGGGAGCTGTTTTTT
j_call: TRBJ1-6; d_call: -; clone_size: -; v_call: TRBV6-1; cdr3_aa: CASSEMGPSNSPLHF; cdr3_nt: TGTGCCAGCAGTGAAATGGGACCGAGTAATTCACCCCTCCACTTT
j_call: TRBJ1-1; d_call: TRBD1; clone_size: -; v_call: TRBV19; cdr3_aa: CASSPDRVRTEAFF; cdr3_nt: TGTGCCAGTAGTCCGGACAGGGTGCGGACTGAAGCTTTCTTT
j_call: TRBJ1-5; d_call: -; clone_size: -; v_call: TRBV20-1; cdr3_aa: CSIGRTQGKDQPQHF; cdr3_nt: TGCAGCATTGGGAGAACACAGGGAAAGGATCAGCCCCAGCATTTT
j_call: TRBJ2-5; d_call: TRBD2; clone_size: many; v_call: TRBV20-1; cdr3_aa: CSARVLAGGRQETQYF; cdr3_nt: TGCAGTGCTAGGGTACTAGCGGGAGGGCGCCAAGAGACCCAGTACTTC
j_call: TRBJ2-2; d_call: -; clone_size: many; v_call: TRBV30; cdr3_aa: CATSEGWELFF; cdr3_nt: TGTGCCACCTCCGAGGGCTGGGAGCTGTTTTTT
j_call: TRBJ2-3; d_call: -; clone_size: -; v_call: TRBV5-5; cdr3_aa: CASSLAGSPADTQYF; cdr3_nt: TGTGCCAGCAGCTTGGCCGGCTCTCCAGCAGATACGCAGTATTTT
j_call: TRBJ2-3; d_call: -; clone_size: once; v_call: TRBV20-1; cdr3_aa: CSARETRRWDTQYF; cdr3_nt: TGCAGTGCTAGGGAGACACGCCGTTGGGATACGCAGTATTTT